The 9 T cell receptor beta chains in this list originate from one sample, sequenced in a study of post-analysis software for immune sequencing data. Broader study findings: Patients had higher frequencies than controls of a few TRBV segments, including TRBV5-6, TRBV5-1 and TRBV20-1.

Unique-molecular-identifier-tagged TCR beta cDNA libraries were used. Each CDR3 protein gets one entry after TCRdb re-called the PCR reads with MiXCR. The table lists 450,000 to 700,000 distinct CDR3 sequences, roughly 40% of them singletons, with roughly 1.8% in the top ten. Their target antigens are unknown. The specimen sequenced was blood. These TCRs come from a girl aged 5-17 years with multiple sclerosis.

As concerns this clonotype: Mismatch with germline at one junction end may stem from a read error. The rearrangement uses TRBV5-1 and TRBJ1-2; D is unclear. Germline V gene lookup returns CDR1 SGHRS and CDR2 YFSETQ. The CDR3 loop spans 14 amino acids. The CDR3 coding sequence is TGCGCCAACAGCCGGTCGGGGATCGACTATGGCTACACCTTC. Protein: CANSRSGIDYGYTF.

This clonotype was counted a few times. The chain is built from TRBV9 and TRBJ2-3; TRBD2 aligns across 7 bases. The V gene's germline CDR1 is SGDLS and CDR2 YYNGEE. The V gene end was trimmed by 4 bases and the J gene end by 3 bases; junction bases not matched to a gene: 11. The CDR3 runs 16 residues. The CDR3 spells CASSPRQRGGTDTQYF. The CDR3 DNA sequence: TGTGCCAGCAGCCCCCGGCAAAGGGGAGGGACAGATACGCAGTATTTT. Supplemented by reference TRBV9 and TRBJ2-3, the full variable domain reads DSGVTQTPKHLITATGQRVTLRCSPRSGDLSVYWYQQSLDQGLQFLIQYYNGEERAKGNILERFSAQQFPDLHSELNLSSLELGDSALYFCASSPRQRGGTDTQYFGPGTRLTVL.

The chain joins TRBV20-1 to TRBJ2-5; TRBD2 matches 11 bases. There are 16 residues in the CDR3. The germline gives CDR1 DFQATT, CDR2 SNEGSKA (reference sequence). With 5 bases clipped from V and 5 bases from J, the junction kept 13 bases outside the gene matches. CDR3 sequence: CSAYPALAGDRETQYF. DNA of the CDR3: TGCAGTGCTTATCCCGCACTAGCGGGGGACCGGGAGACCCAGTACTTC.

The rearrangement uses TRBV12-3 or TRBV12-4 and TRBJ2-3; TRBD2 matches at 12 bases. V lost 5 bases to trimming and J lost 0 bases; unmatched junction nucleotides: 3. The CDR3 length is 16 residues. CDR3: CASSRTSGASTDTQYF. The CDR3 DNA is TGTGCCAGCAGTCGGACTAGCGGGGCTAGCACAGATACGCAGTATTTT.

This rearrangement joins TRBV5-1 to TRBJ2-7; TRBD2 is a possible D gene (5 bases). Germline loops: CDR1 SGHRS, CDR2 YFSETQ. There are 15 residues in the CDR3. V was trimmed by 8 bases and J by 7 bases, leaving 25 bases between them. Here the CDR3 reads CASQPGFSSYNEQYF. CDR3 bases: TGCGCCAGTCAACCGGGGTTTAGCTCCTACAATGAGCAGTACTTC.

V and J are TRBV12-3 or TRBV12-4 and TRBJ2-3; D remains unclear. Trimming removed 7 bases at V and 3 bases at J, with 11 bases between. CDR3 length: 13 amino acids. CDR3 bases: TGTGCCAGCATTGCGGTGAGAACAGATACGCAGTATTTT. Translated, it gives CASIAVRTDTQYF.

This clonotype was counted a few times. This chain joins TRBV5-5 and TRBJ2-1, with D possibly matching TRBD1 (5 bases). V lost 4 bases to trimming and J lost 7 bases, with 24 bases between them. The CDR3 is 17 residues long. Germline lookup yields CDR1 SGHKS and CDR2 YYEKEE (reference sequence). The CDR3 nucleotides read TGTGCCAGCAGCGTTAGGGGCGAAATAACCTTGGGGAATGAGCAGTTCTTC. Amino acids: CASSVRGEITLGNEQFF. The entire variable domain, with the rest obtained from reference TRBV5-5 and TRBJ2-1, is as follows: DAGVTQSPTHLIKTRGQQVTLRCSPISGHKSVSWYQQVLGQGPQFIFQYYEKEERGRGNFPDRFSARQFPNYSSELNVNALLLGDSALYLCASSVRGEITLGNEQFFGPGTRLTVL.

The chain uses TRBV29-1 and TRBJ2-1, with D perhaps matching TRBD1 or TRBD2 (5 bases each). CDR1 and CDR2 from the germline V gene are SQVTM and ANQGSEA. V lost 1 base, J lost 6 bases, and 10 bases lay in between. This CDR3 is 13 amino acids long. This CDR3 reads CSVEGGGRNEQFF. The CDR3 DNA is TGCAGCGTTGAAGGTGGGGGACGCAATGAGCAGTTCTTC.

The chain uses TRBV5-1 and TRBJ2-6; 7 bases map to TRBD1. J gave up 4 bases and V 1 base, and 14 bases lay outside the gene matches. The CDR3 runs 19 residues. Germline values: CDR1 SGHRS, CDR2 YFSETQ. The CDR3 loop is CASSLQPITGVDGANVLTF. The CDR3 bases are TGCGCCAGCAGCTTGCAACCCATAACAGGGGTTGACGGGGCCAACGTCCTGACTTTC.